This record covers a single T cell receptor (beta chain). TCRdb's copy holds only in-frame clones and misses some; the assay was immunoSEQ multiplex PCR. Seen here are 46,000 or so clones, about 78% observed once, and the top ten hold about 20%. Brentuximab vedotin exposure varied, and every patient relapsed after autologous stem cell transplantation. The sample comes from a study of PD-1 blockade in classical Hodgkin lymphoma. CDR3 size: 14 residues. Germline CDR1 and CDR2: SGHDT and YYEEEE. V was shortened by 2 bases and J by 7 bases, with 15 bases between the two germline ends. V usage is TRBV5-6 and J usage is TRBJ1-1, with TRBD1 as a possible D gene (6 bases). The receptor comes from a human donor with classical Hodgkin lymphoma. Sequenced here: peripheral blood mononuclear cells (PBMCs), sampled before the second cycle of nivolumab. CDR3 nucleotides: TGTGCCAGCAGCTTCACTGGGGGCGGGATTGAAGCTTTCTTT. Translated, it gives CASSFTGGGIEAFF.